This TCR beta chain was observed in a study of OX40 agonist ivuxolimab in advanced cancers. At the level of the study: All patients had ivuxolimab intravenously every 2 weeks at 0.01 to 10 mg/kg. Partial responses were achieved by three patients, one with hepatocellular carcinoma and two with cutaneous melanoma. General study points: No determination was made of the antigen specificity of the expanded peripheral T cells.

At cycle 4 day 1, cycle 7 day 1, and baseline, blood was sampled. Sequencing was performed with immunoSEQ multiplex PCR; in TCRdb, only in-frame clones are kept and a portion is missing. This sample carries some 100,000 clones, 90% of them seen once, and the ten largest clones take roughly 0.17%. In this sample, this clone turned up once. Its antigen is unknown. Germline values: CDR1 LNHDA, CDR2 SQIVND (reference sequence). The CDR3 spans 12 residues. Trimming took 4 bases from V and 5 from J, leaving 9 bases between them. The rearrangement joins TRBV19 to TRBJ2-7; D possibly corresponds to TRBD2 (5 bases). The TCR sequence derives from an adult with an advanced solid tumor such as melanoma, head and neck, liver or kidney cancer. This material consisted of CD4+ or CD8+ T cells sorted from blood, taken in a trial of the OX40 agonist ivuxolimab. CDR3 DNA: TGTGCCAGTAGTACGGGGTTCAACGAGCAGTACTTC. Translated, it gives CASSTGFNEQYF. Full variable domain (remainder filled in from reference TRBV19 and TRBJ2-7): DGGITQSPKYLFRKEGQNVTLSCEQNLNHDAMYWYRQDPGQGLRLIYYSQIVNDFQKGDIAEGYSVSREKKESFPLTVTSAQKNPTAFYLCASSTGFNEQYFGPGTRLTVT.